This is a list of T cell receptor beta chains from one sample in a study of cytomegalovirus exposure and HLA in healthy donors. The method was immunoSEQ multiplex PCR; TCRdb's version includes in-frame clones alone and lacks a portion of them. The table lists about 140,000 clones, about 80% of them singletons. Sequenced input: PBMCs. Receptors were obtained from a woman in her 40s in good health and CMV-seronegative. CDR3s include the opening cysteine and the closing phenylalanine or tryptophan. The D gene is left open where the match is weak. The listing skips clone size in some rows; elsewhere it reads once, few, many or a size class.

d_gene	abundance	v_gene	j_gene	CDR3nt	CDR3aa
NA	NA	TRBV4-1	TRBJ2-2	TGCGCCAGCAGCCTAGGGGTTGCAGCGAACACCGGGGAGCTGTTTTTT	CASSLGVAANTGELFF
NA	NA	TRBV7-6	TRBJ2-7	TGTGCCAGCAGCCCAGGTTCCAGGGGCCCCCCGGACGAGCAGTACTTC	CASSPGSRGPPDEQYF
TRBD1	NA	TRBV7-8	TRBJ2-5	TGTGCCAGCGGGGACAGTCCCCAAGAGACCCAGTACTTC	CASGDSPQETQYF
TRBD2	NA	TRBV7-8	TRBJ2-7	TGTGCCAGCAGCCGGGCCGCGACTAGCGGGGGTTCAGGGAAGCAGTACTTC	CASSRAATSGGSGKQYF
NA	NA	TRBV2	TRBJ2-7	TGTGCCAGCAGTGGGCGGGGTAGGTCCTACGAGCAGTACTTC	CASSGRGRSYEQYF
NA	NA	TRBV28	TRBJ2-6	TGTGCCTCCAGGGGTAGCTCTGGGGCCAACGTCCTGACTTTC	CASRGSSGANVLTF
NA	NA	TRBV27	TRBJ2-7	TGTGCCAGCAGTTTTTCGGTGTCCTACGAGCAGTACTTC	CASSFSVSYEQYF
NA	NA	TRBV5-1	TRBJ2-6	TGCGCCAGCAGCTTGATCGCTGGGGCCAACGTCCTGACTTTC	CASSLIAGANVLTF
NA	NA	TRBV4-3	TRBJ2-6	TGCGCCAGCAGCAAAGACCTGAGCTCTGGGGCCAACGTCCTGACTTTC	CASSKDLSSGANVLTF
NA	NA	TRBV7-2	TRBJ2-1	TGTGCCAGCAGACTAGACAGGTATGAGCAGTTCTTC	CASRLDRYEQFF
NA	NA	TRBV29-1	TRBJ2-5	TGCAGCGTTGAAGCGGGGTGGAAAGAGACCCAGTACTTC	CSVEAGWKETQYF
TRBD2	NA	TRBV7-3	TRBJ2-1	TGTGCCAGCAGTCGCGGGGGGCCCAGCAATGAGCAGTTCTTC	CASSRGGPSNEQFF
TRBD1	NA	TRBV14	TRBJ2-3	TGTGCCAGCAGCCAAGGTCGGGACAGGTTCCTCCCAGATACGCAGTATTTT	CASSQGRDRFLPDTQYF
NA	NA	TRBV2	TRBJ2-3	TGTGCCAGCGTTCCTGCGGCCCTAGAGAGAAGAGTTACAGATACGCAGTATTTT	CASVPAALERRVTDTQYF
NA	NA	TRBV18	TRBJ2-2	TGTGCCAGCTCAGGCGGGGTGAACACCGGGGAGCTGTTTTTT	CASSGGVNTGELFF
TRBD2	NA	TRBV7-9	TRBJ2-7	TGTGCCAGCAGCCCCACTAGCGGGAGAGTCGAGCAGTACTTC	CASSPTSGRVEQYF
NA	NA	TRBV6-5	TRBJ1-5	TGTGCCAGCAGTTACCTCAATCAGCCCCAGCATTTT	CASSYLNQPQHF
NA	NA	TRBV5-6	TRBJ2-4	TGTGCCAGCAGCTTGGGCGGAGGCATTCAGTACTTC	CASSLGGGIQYF
NA	NA	TRBV30	TRBJ1-5	TGTGCCTGGAGTTTTTACAGGGATAGCAATCAGCCCCAGCATTTT	CAWSFYRDSNQPQHF
TRBD2	few	TRBV14	TRBJ2-5	TGTGCCAGCAGCCCCCTTGAGGGACTAGCGGACCAAGAGACCCAGTACTTC	CASSPLEGLADQETQYF
NA	NA	TRBV19	TRBJ2-1	TGTGCCACCTCATCGGGAGCCTACAATGAGCAGTTCTTC	CATSSGAYNEQFF
NA	NA	TRBV7-2	TRBJ1-6	TGTGCCAGCAGCCGAAGCGTGTCTCTAAGTCTTAATAATTCACCCCTCCACTTT	CASSRSVSLSLNNSPLHF
TRBD1	NA	TRBV28	TRBJ2-3	TGTGCCAGCAGTCTCTCAGGACAGGGGGCTACAGATACGCAGTATTTT	CASSLSGQGATDTQYF
NA	NA	TRBV7-2	TRBJ1-6	TGTGCCAGCAGCTTAGGGCCCACGGGGGGCTCACCCCTCCACTTT	CASSLGPTGGSPLHF
NA	NA	TRBV6-6	TRBJ2-5	TGTGCCAGCAGTTACACGGGGTACCAAGAGACCCAGTACTTC	CASSYTGYQETQYF
TRBD1	NA	TRBV27	TRBJ1-1	TGTGCCAGCAGTTTCCGGACAGGGGGGATTAACACTGAAGCTTTCTTT	CASSFRTGGINTEAFF
NA	NA	TRBV10-2	TRBJ1-2	TGCGCCAGCAGTGAGTGGCAACCGGAGCCGGCTAACTATGGCTACACCTTC	CASSEWQPEPANYGYTF
NA	NA	TRBV7-3	TRBJ1-1	TGTGCCAGCAGCCAAATCCGAGGGGAGGGAGCTTTCTTT	CASSQIRGEGAFF
TRBD2	NA	TRBV5-1	TRBJ2-1	TGCGCCAGCGGAAAAGCGGGAGAGGTGTATGAGCAGTTCTTC	CASGKAGEVYEQFF
TRBD2	few	TRBV9	TRBJ2-7	TGTGCCAGCAGCGTAGGGGTCCAAGCGGGAACCTACGAGCAGTACTTC	CASSVGVQAGTYEQYF
NA	NA	TRBV4-1	TRBJ2-7	TGCGCCAGCAGCCAACGGCTCACAGGGCCTACCACCTACGAGCAGTACTTC	CASSQRLTGPTTYEQYF
NA	NA	TRBV5-6	TRBJ1-5	TGTGCCAGCAGCTTGTTTCAAGCGGATCAGCCCCAGCATTTT	CASSLFQADQPQHF
TRBD1	NA	TRBV2	TRBJ2-1	TGTGCCAGCAGTAACCGACAGGGGGAGGAGCAGTTCTTC	CASSNRQGEEQFF
TRBD2	NA	TRBV27	TRBJ2-3	TGTGCCAGCAGTTTCCTAGCGGGAGCCGGCTCAGATACGCAGTATTTT	CASSFLAGAGSDTQYF
TRBD2	NA	TRBV29-1	TRBJ2-1	TGCAGCGTGGGGGAGCGGGGTAGCTCCTACAATGAGCAGTTCTTC	CSVGERGSSYNEQFF
NA	NA	TRBV14	TRBJ2-6	TGTGCCAGCAGCCAAGGGGAAGGAGGGCCAGGGGCCAACGTCCTGACTTTC	CASSQGEGGPGANVLTF
NA	NA	TRBV6-4	TRBJ1-3	TGTGCCAGCAGTAGTCCGACTTCTGGAAACACCATATATTTT	CASSSPTSGNTIYF
TRBD2	NA	TRBV14	TRBJ2-3	TGTGCCAGCAGGAGCGGGATCGGGGCAGATACGCAGTATTTT	CASRSGIGADTQYF
NA	NA	TRBV4-1	TRBJ2-5	TGCGCCAGCAGCCGCGGCCAGGGGCTTTGGGAGACCCAGTACTTC	CASSRGQGLWETQYF
TRBD1	NA	TRBV5-1	TRBJ2-1	TGCGCCAGCAGCTTGGGGTTAGGGACAGGGGGTAACAATGAGCAGTTCTTC	CASSLGLGTGGNNEQFF
NA	NA	TRBV7-3	TRBJ2-3	TGTGCCAGCAGCTCAAACGGGGATGTGGATACGCAGTATTTT	CASSSNGDVDTQYF
NA	NA	TRBV11-2	TRBJ2-7	TGTGCCAGCAGCCCTCTGAGAGACGAGCAGTACTTC	CASSPLRDEQYF